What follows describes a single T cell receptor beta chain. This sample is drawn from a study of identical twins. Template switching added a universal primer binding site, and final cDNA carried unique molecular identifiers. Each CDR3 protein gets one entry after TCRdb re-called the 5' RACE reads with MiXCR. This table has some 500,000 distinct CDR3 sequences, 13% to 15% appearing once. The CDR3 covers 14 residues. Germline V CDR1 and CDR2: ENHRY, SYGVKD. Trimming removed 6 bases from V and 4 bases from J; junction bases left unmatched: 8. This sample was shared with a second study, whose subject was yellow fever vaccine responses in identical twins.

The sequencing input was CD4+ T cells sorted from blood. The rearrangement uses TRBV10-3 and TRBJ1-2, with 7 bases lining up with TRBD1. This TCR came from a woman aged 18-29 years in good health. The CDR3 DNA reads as TGTGCCATCAGCCGGGACAGTGGGTTCTATGGCTACACCTTC. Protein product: CAISRDSGFYGYTF.